A single T cell receptor (beta chain) is shown here with its context. The antigen it binds to is not known. It has no much larger one-base neighbor in the sample; base qualities were not kept. This sample is part of a study of blood T cells in healthy people across ages (dated by TCRdb to between 2015 and 2016). Regarding the study in general: In model experiments, template switching captured about one uniquely barcoded TCR beta cDNA molecule for every two T cells. Using deep sequencing normalized with unique cDNA molecular identifiers, the study measured how TCR beta repertoire diversity changes with age. Four age groups were formed from the donors: young (average approximately 17 years), middle-aged (just under 40), aged (roughly 56) and long-lived (more than 75). To avoid experimental bias, donors of different ages were distributed randomly across sequencing lanes. Two additional independent replicas of 1 million unique cDNA reads from the same blood draw were analyzed for two donors (one aged 18 to 30 and one aged 80 or older). Summary of the overall study and its limitations: Total diversity estimates from one million sequenced T cells were considered lower bounds and underestimates. Because profiling used bulk unsorted PBMCs, naive and antigen-experienced compartments could not be compared conclusively. Donor CMV infection status was unknown, potentially confounding age-related changes in expanded clonotypes. There was a strong correlation between observed TCR beta diversity and the percentage of naive T cells measured by flow cytometry. Observed TCR beta diversity per million T cells fell roughly linearly with age, and a significant reduction was already apparent by age around 40. Compared with the aged group, the long-lived group had more naive CD4+ T cells, fewer expanded clones and increased TCR diversity, suggesting age selection.

The library was produced with 5' RACE. The second PCR ran for about 7 to 11 cycles and used a J-beta primer mix along with a sample-barcoded 5' primer. A template-switch 5' adaptor carrying 12 random nucleotides introduced a unique molecular identifier onto each TCR beta cDNA molecule. Each sample yielded at least 3 million CDR3-containing paired-end reads. The Mint cDNA synthesis kit, primed by a TRBC-specific oligonucleotide, was used to synthesize first-strand cDNA from all RNA. Following uracil-DNA glycosylase treatment, a first 18-cycle PCR with universal primers M1SS and BC2_uni_R was performed on all cDNA. Regarding the original processing steps: Each sample was normalized by randomly selecting 1 million high-quality reads, each carrying a distinct molecular identifier. Instead of being binned into consensus sequences, reads with shared molecular identifiers were discarded. CDR3 identification, clonotype clustering and error correction used MiTCR with a Q25 quality threshold and the strictest error-elimination algorithm. A nonparametric unseen species model with Euler transformation was used to estimate lower-bound total TCR beta diversity. TCRdb cleaned the public reads at Q25 with fastp, built clones with MiXCR and kept in-frame beta chains. Every CDR3 protein is listed once, alongside the most common genes and DNA of its rows. The V and J calls shown here were made by TCRdb, not taken from the authors' results. The table for this sample lists 1.8 million or so distinct CDR3 sequences; approximately 39% of them were counted only once. The ten largest clones represent more than 20% of the sample.

Measured from the cysteine to the phenylalanine, the CDR3 is 17 residues long. The CDR3 DNA has 51 bases and is translated from base 1. The germline V gene specifies SGHTA as CDR1 and FQGNSA as CDR2. The trim is 1 base for V and 6 bases for J, with a gap of 21 bases between the germline ends. Donors were a few dozen systemically healthy Caucasian individuals from Russia aged roughly 6 to 100 years. Each donor gave ten milliliters of peripheral blood, collected into EDTA-treated Vacutainer tubes. Ficoll-Paque density-gradient centrifugation was used to isolate PBMCs, with at least 6 million per sample. Total RNA, at least 5 micrograms per sample, was extracted from PBMCs with Trizol reagent. For every donor, flow cytometry on a PBMC aliquot measured the percentage of naive CD45RAhigh/CD27high T cells.

The chain couples TRBV7-2 to TRBJ1-2; the D gene assignment is ambiguous. The TCR was taken from a human donor in good health. Sequencing used blood. The nucleotide sequence is given as TGTGCCAGCAGCTTAGGTACCTTGACCCAATTTGATGATGGCTACACCTTC. Its protein reads: CASSLGTLTQFDDGYTF. Beyond the CDR3, the reference TRBV7-2 and TRBJ1-2 genes provide the residues; the full variable domain reads: GAGVSQSPSNKVTEKGKDVELRCDPISGHTALYWYRQSLGQGLEFLIYFQGNSAPDKSGLPSDRFSAERTGGSVSTLTIQRTQQEDSAVYLCASSLGTLTQFDDGYTFGSGTRLTVV.